What follows describes a single TCR beta chain. The CDR3 runs 17 residues. Trimming stripped 1 base from V and 6 bases from J, with 21 bases between. The germline V gene has CDR1 SGHDN and CDR2 FVKESK. These data come from a study of blood T cell repertoires in COVID-19. The overall study: Donors in the United States, Italy and Spain gave samples during acute or convalescent COVID-19. T cells, B-cell-depleted T cells, or PBMCs provided the cDNA or gDNA that served as material.

Original processing notes: Amplification with reference gene primers provided the estimates of nucleated cell counts. Profiled with immunoSEQ multiplex PCR; TCRdb holds only in-frame clones, not every one. From that table come the V and J calls and clone size; the DNA was used to work out D and trimming. The sample holds fewer than 200,000 clones, roughly 86% seen once. This TCR was sampled from a man aged 40-49 years with active or convalescent COVID-19. Sequencing was carried out using peripheral blood. This sequence joins TRBV14 and TRBJ2-5; D perhaps matches TRBD1 (6 bases). Here the CDR3 reads CASSQARKQGMVQTQYF. The CDR3 region has the DNA TGTGCCAGCAGCCAAGCGAGGAAACAGGGAATGGTACAGACCCAGTACTTC.